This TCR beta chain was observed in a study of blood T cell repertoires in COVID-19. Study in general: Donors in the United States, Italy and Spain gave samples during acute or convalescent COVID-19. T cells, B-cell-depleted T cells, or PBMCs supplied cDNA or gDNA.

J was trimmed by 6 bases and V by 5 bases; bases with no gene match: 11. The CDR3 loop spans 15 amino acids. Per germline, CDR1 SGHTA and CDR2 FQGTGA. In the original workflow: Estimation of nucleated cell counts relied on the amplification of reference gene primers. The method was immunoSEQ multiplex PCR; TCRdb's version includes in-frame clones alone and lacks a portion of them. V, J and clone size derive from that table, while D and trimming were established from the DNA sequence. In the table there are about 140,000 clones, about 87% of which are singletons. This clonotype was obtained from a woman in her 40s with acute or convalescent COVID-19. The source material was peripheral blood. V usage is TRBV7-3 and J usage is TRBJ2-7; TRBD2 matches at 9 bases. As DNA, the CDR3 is TGTGCCAGCAGCCCCAGGCGCGGGGGGGCGACCGAGCAGTACTTC. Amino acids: CASSPRRGGATEQYF.